This entry concerns a single TCR beta chain. This sample was included in a study of blood T cell repertoires in COVID-19. Turning to the study itself: Researchers got acute and convalescent COVID-19 samples from the United States, Italy and Spain. PBMCs, B-cell-depleted T cells, or T cells were the source of the cDNA or gDNA that made up the material.

Seattle researchers signed up patients amid active infection and tracked them longitudinally. Germline V gene lookup returns CDR1 WSHSY and CDR2 SAAADI. CDR3 length: 15 residues. V gave up 2 bases and J gave up 4 bases, with 14 bases separating them. Some clones are missing from TCRdb's copy, which holds only in-frame ones; the method was immunoSEQ multiplex PCR. The data show roughly 250,000 clones, 85% to 95% seen once. The chain carries TRBV10-2 and TRBJ1-2; TRBD1 is a possible D gene (5 bases). The sequence was collected from a young man with COVID-19, enrolled during active disease. The sequenced sample was peripheral blood. DNA for the CDR3: TGCGCCAGCAGTGAGGGACATCGCGTGGGCTATGGCTACACCTTC. It yields the protein CASSEGHRVGYGYTF.